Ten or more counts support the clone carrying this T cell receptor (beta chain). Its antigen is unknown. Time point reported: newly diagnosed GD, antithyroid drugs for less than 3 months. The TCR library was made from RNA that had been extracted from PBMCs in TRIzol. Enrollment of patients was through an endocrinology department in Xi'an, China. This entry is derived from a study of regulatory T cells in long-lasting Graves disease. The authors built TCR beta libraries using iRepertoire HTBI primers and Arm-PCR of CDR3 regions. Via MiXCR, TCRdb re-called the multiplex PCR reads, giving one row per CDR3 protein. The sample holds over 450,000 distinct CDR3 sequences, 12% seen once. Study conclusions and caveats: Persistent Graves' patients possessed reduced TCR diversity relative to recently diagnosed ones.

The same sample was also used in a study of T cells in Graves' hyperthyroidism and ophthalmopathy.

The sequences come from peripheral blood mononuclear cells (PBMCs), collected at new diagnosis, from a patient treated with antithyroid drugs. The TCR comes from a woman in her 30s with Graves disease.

The CDR3 reads CASSPRKNRVETQYF. Here the CDR3 DNA reads TGTGCCAGCTCACCAAGAAAGAACAGGGTTGAGACCCAGTACTTC. The genes are TRBV18 and TRBJ2-5; D may be TRBD1 (6 bases). V lost 2 bases to trimming and J lost 5 bases, with 15 bases between them. CDR1 is KGHSH, CDR2 LQKENI, per germline. CDR3 length: 15 amino acids.